The 9 T cell receptor delta chains reported below all come from one sample, sequenced in a study of Vδ1+ human thymocytes. Sequences come from RNA converted to cDNA by reverse transcription. CDR3 amplicons came from multiplex PCR with pooled V-gene forward and constant-region reverse primers. TCRdb re-called clones from the multiplex PCR reads via CATT. The profile shows roughly 50,000 delta-chain clones, 15% to 20% of them singletons. These TCRs are of unknown antigen specificity. Study findings and constraints: Thymic TRG and TRD repertoires appeared highly polyclonal.

The sequencing input was Vdelta1+ gamma-delta thymocytes from the thymus. Described subset: FACS-sorted CD3+ TCRalphabeta- TCRVdelta1+ TCRVdelta2- thymocytes. The source is a boy less than two years old who had congenital heart surgery.

The chain is built from TRDV1 and TRDJ1; 12 bases line up with TRDD3. There are 19 residues in the CDR3. Trimming removed 4 bases from V and 0 bases from J; junction bases left unmatched: 12. CDR1 TSWWSYY and CDR2 QGS come from the germline V gene. The CDR3 loop reads CALGAYVYWGIPHTDKLIF. DNA of the CDR3: TGTGCTCTTGGGGCCTACGTTTACTGGGGGATACCGCACACCGATAAACTCATCTTT.

The chain joins TRDV2 to TRDJ3; 10 positions match TRDD3. The CDR3 extends over 20 amino acids. The V gene end was trimmed by 4 bases and the J gene end by 2 bases; junction bases not matched to a gene: 13. From germline, CDR1 is GEAIGNYY and CDR2 EKD. CDR3 sequence: CACETGDLGDIPWDTRQMFF. The CDR3 nucleotides are TGTGCCTGTGAGACCGGTGATCTGGGGGATATTCCCTGGGACACCCGACAGATGTTTTTC.

This rearrangement joins TRDV1 to TRDJ1; 8 nucleotides align to TRDD3. Germline V gene sequence: CDR1 TSWWSYY, CDR2 QGS. The V segment lost 0 bases and the J segment 0 bases; nucleotides outside the gene matches: 21. The CDR3 loop spans 22 amino acids. The DNA for the CDR3 is TGTGCTCTTGGGGAACTTTCCAATCCTACAGCTTACTGGGGGTTGTACACCGATAAACTCATCTTT. Translated, it gives CALGELSNPTAYWGLYTDKLIF.

This clone was seen only a few times. The J gene is TRDJ1, the V gene TRDV1; a weak D match, TRDD2 (9 bases). The CDR3 covers 19 residues. The germline V gene has CDR1 TSWWSYY and CDR2 QGS. With 3 bases removed from V and 3 bases from J, the gap between germline ends came to 26 bases. CDR3 in DNA: TGTGCTCTTGGGGAGCCCCCTTCCTACCGGGGGATAGTGTCCGATAAACTCATCTTT. It codes for CALGEPPSYRGIVSDKLIF.

The V call is TRDV1, the J call TRDJ1; 8 nucleotides agree with TRDD3. The CDR3 covers 15 residues. CDR1 is TSWWSYY and CDR2 is QGS in the germline V gene. The junction had 5 bases not matched to a gene; V was cut back by 5 bases and J by 0 bases. The CDR3 protein is CALGWWGINTDKLIF. Written as DNA, the CDR3 is TGTGCTCTTGGGTGGTGGGGGATTAACACCGATAAACTCATCTTT.

This clone has more than one count but fewer than ten. The chain recombines TRDV1 with TRDJ1, with 8 positions matching TRDD3. Germline-derived CDR1 and CDR2 are TSWWSYY and QGS. Germline trimming cut 6 bases from V and 0 bases from J; bases unmatched to any gene: 15. The CDR3 sequence is 18 residues long. CDR3 amino acids: CALGPNWVLGDYTDKLIF. DNA for the CDR3: TGTGCTCTTGGTCCGAACTGGGTCCTGGGGGACTACACCGATAAACTCATCTTT.

The gene calls are TRDV1 and TRDJ1; 11 positions agree with TRDD3. V gave up 2 bases and J gave up 7 bases; unmatched junction bases: 21. This CDR3 spans 20 amino acids. CDR1 TSWWSYY and CDR2 QGS come from the germline V gene. In nucleotides, the CDR3 is TGTGCTCTTGGGGAATCCTCCAGAGTGGTTGGGGGATACGCTTCGAGTAAACTCATCTTT. It codes for CALGESSRVVGGYASSKLIF.

This clone was recorded a few times. The chain couples TRDV1 to TRDJ2; 8 nucleotides align to TRDD3. This CDR3 is built from 17 residues. Germline values: CDR1 TSWWSYY, CDR2 QGS. V dropped 1 base and J dropped 4; count of bases not matched to a gene: 8. The CDR3 nucleotides are TGTGCTCTTGGGGAACCTCCCCCTGGGGGACCGACAGCACAACTCTTCTTT. This translates into CALGEPPPGGPTAQLFF.

This clone was counted a few times. V usage is TRDV1 and J usage is TRDJ1; D is possibly TRDD2 or TRDD3 (8 bases each). The CDR3 runs to 18 residues. V dropped 4 bases and J dropped 3 bases, with 24 bases sitting between them. Germline loops: CDR1 TSWWSYY, CDR2 QGS. The CDR3, as DNA: TGTGCTCTTGGGGTTTACTTCCTACATGTGGGGATACCCGATAAACTCATCTTT. This gives the protein CALGVYFLHVGIPDKLIF.